The sequence of this T cell receptor beta chain was determined in a study of cytomegalovirus exposure and HLA in healthy donors. CDR3 length: 16 residues. The germline CDR1 and CDR2 sequences are SGHVS and FQNEAQ. Trimming cost V 2 bases and J 1 base; bases outside gene matches: 7. General study points: The study labeled 150 or so TCR beta chains cytomegalovirus-associated.

The study ran its PCR with 60 Vbeta and 13 Jbeta primers. The method was immunoSEQ multiplex PCR; TCRdb's version includes in-frame clones alone and lacks a portion of them. This sample has 130,000 or so clones, with 77% found just once. This clone showed up just a few times. Its antigen is currently unknown. V gene TRBV7-8 combines with J gene TRBJ1-1; 7 bases align to TRBD1. The sequence came from a woman aged 60 to 75 in good health and CMV-seronegative. Sequences were obtained from PBMCs. CDR3 bases: TGTGCCAGCAGCTTAATAGGGGGACAGTCGAACACTGAAGCTTTCTTT. Its translation is CASSLIGGQSNTEAFF. Based on the CDR3 plus reference TRBV7-8 and TRBJ1-1, the full variable domain is GAGVSQSPRYKVAKRGQDVALRCDPISGHVSLFWYQQALGQGPEFLTYFQNEAQLDKSGLPSDRFFAERPEGSVSTLKIQRTQQEDSAVYLCASSLIGGQSNTEAFFGQGTRLTVV.